This passage covers 26 T cell receptor beta chains from one sample sequenced in a study of vaccination effects on CD4 cells after COVID-19. No antigen has been identified for these receptors. Using viral peptide pools, the ViraFEST assay grew out antigen-specific CD4+ T cells prior to sequencing. Subsequent to a culture period of about ten days, CD4+ T cells were isolated. Participants got two doses of BNT162b2 or mRNA-1273 vaccine. Clones were sequenced by immunoSEQ multiplex PCR, and TCRdb holds only the in-frame ones, with some missing. The sample holds 28,000 or so clones, around 70% seen once. Here the sequenced sample was CD4+ T cells from PBMCs cultured with HCoV-NL63 spike peptides, taken after COVID-19 vaccination. Receptors originate from a human donor who received a COVID-19 vaccine.

This clone was picked up a small number of times. This rearrangement joins TRBV6-1 to TRBJ2-1; 10 bases are a match to TRBD1. V dropped 3 bases and J dropped 12; count of bases not matched to a gene: 14. The CDR3 consists of 16 residues. Germline V CDR1 and CDR2: MNHNS, SASEGT. The CDR3 coding sequence is TGTGCCAGCAGTGAGGCTTGGACAGGGGGTAAAGGAGGGCAGTTCTTC. It specifies CASSEAWTGGKGGQFF.

This clone was seen only once. V gene TRBV25-1 combines with J gene TRBJ1-2; 8 bases line up with TRBD1. The ends lost 1 base at V and 8 bases at J; junction bases unmatched: 9. The length of the CDR3 is 15 residues. CDR1 is MGHDK and CDR2 is SYGVNS in the germline V gene. The DNA for the CDR3 is TGTGCCAGCAGTGAATCACTTGGACAGGGTGCCGGCTACACCTTC. It is translated as CASSESLGQGAGYTF.

This clone was found a few times. The chain links TRBV7-9 to TRBJ1-5; 7 bases match TRBD1. Germline CDR1 and CDR2: SEHNR and FQNEAQ (reference sequence). Trimming took 0 bases from V and 6 from J; bases not matched to a gene: 2. The CDR3 runs 14 residues. CDR3 nucleotide sequence: TGTGCCAGCAGCTTAGCAGGGGGCATTCAGCCCCAGCATTTT. This translates into CASSLAGGIQPQHF.

The chain combines TRBV2 with TRBJ2-5; possible D gene TRBD1, 8 bases. V lost 2 bases and J 5 bases, leaving 12 bases between the germline ends. Germline values: CDR1 SNHLY, CDR2 FYNNEI. The CDR3 covers 14 residues. The CDR3 loop is CASSETGGGETQYF. DNA of the CDR3: TGTGCCAGCAGTGAAACAGGGGGAGGGGAGACCCAGTACTTC.

This chain joins TRBV11-2 and TRBJ2-2, with D possibly matching TRBD2 (5 bases). CDR3 length equals 16 residues. V gave up 5 bases and J gave up 2 bases, with 15 bases separating them. The germline V gene has CDR1 SGHAT and CDR2 FQNNGV. CDR3 DNA sequence: TGTGCCAGCAGCAAGAGGGCGAGAGTAAACACCGGGGAGCTGTTTTTT. This gives the protein CASSKRARVNTGELFF.

This clone was picked up a small number of times. J is TRBJ1-2 and V is TRBV25-1; D is unresolved. From germline, CDR1 is MGHDK and CDR2 SYGVNS. Trimming left V 4 bases short and J 2 bases short, with 11 bases between. The CDR3 length is 14 residues. CDR3 region: CASSVDGGNYGYTF. CDR3 bases: TGTGCCAGCAGTGTCGATGGCGGAAACTATGGCTACACCTTC.

V is TRBV5-1 and J is TRBJ1-1; D possibly corresponds to TRBD1 (6 bases). Germline V gene data show CDR1 as SGHRS and CDR2 as YFSETQ. Trimming took off 5 bases at V and 3 bases at J, with 17 bases between the two ends. CDR3 length: 15 residues. The CDR3, as DNA: TGCGCCAGCAGGGGGGCCGCAAGTACGCACACTGAAGCTTTCTTT. Its translation is CASRGAASTHTEAFF.

Concerning this clone: Different DNA sequences within this sample yield the same CDR3. The V call is TRBV3-1 (or the pseudogene TRBV3-2), the J call TRBJ1-3; D is uncertain. Per germline, CDR1 LGHDT and CDR2 YNNKEL (reference sequence). V was shortened by 1 base and J by 4 bases, with 5 bases between the two germline ends. CDR3 size: 13 residues. CDR3 in DNA: TGTGCCAGCAGCCAAGGTCGGGGAAACACCATATATTTT. Translated: CASSQGRGNTIYF.

The J gene is TRBJ2-1, the V gene TRBV15, with 10 positions matching TRBD2. Germline V gene lookup returns CDR1 LNHNV and CDR2 YYDKDF (reference sequence). This CDR3 has 15 amino acids. The trim removed 2 bases at V and 7 bases at J, leaving 5 bases unmatched. The CDR3 loop reads CATSRQSGRVNEQFF. The CDR3 nucleotides are TGTGCCACCAGCAGACAAAGCGGGAGGGTTAATGAGCAGTTCTTC.

Points on this clone: The junction differs from germline at one of its ends, possibly a read error. The CDR3: CASSYSIRDQKGF. As DNA, the CDR3 is TGTGCCAGCAGTTACTCTATCCGGGACCAAAAGGGCTTC. This sequence joins TRBV6-5 and TRBJ1-2; a possible D gene is TRBD1 (5 bases). Germline CDR1 is MNHEY and CDR2 is SVGAGI. The CDR3 runs 13 residues.

The rearrangement links TRBV6-6 to TRBJ2-1, with TRBD1 matching over 9 bases. Germline lookup yields CDR1 MNHNY and CDR2 SVGAGI (reference sequence). There are 17 residues in the CDR3. J gave up 6 bases and V 5 bases, and 14 bases lay outside the gene matches. The CDR3 coding sequence is TGTGCCAGCAGTCGGGGGGACAGGGTGAGGTTACTCAATGAGCAGTTCTTC. Residues: CASSRGDRVRLLNEQFF.

The chain recombines TRBV5-5 with TRBJ2-7, with 7 bases fitting TRBD1. V gave up 0 bases and J gave up 5 bases; unmatched junction bases: 5. From germline, CDR1 is SGHKS and CDR2 YYEKEE (reference sequence). This CDR3 spans 14 amino acids. CDR3 amino acids: CASSLGNRGHEQYF. In DNA form, the CDR3 reads TGTGCCAGCAGCTTGGGCAATAGGGGGCACGAGCAGTACTTC.

The gene calls are TRBV10-3 and TRBJ2-7; possibly TRBD1 for D (6 bases). Trimming took 3 bases from V and 5 from J, leaving 17 bases between them. CDR1 and CDR2 (germline): ENHRY, SYGVKD. This CDR3 spans 15 amino acids. CDR3 sequence: CAISDPRGPGDEQYF. For the CDR3, the DNA is TGTGCCATCAGTGACCCCCGCGGTCCAGGGGACGAGCAGTACTTC.

The V gene is TRBV6-1, the J gene TRBJ1-4; D uncertain. V gave up 0 bases and J gave up 5 bases, with 10 bases separating them. This CDR3 has 15 residues. Germline values: CDR1 MNHNS, CDR2 SASEGT. The CDR3 loop is CASSEARGLNEKLFF. The CDR3 nucleotides are TGTGCCAGCAGTGAAGCTAGAGGTTTAAATGAAAAACTGTTTTTT.

This clone was found a few times. J is TRBJ1-4 and V is TRBV5-5, with D possibly being TRBD1 (5 bases). Germline V gene data show CDR1 as SGHKS and CDR2 as YYEKEE (reference sequence). The CDR3 contains 14 residues. Trimming pared 4 bases from V and 7 bases from J, leaving 14 bases between. CDR3 DNA: TGTGCCAGCAGCAGCCGGGACTGGAGTGAAAAACTGTTTTTT. The encoded protein is CASSSRDWSEKLFF.

The chain links TRBV5-1 to TRBJ2-7, with D hard to call. Between the trimmed V and J ends, which lost 0 bases and 1 base, there was a span of 8 bases. Germline V lookup: CDR1 SGHRS, CDR2 YFSETQ. The CDR3 is 14 residues long. The CDR3 DNA sequence: TGCGCCAGCAGCTTGGGCCAGGAATCCTACGAGCAGTACTTC. Protein sequence: CASSLGQESYEQYF. Using reference TRBV5-1 and TRBJ2-7 for the parts outside the CDR3, the full variable domain is KAGVTQTPRYLIKTRGQQVTLSCSPISGHRSVSWYQQTPGQGLQFLFEYFSETQRNKGNFPGRFSGRQFSNSRSEMNVSTLELGDSALYLCASSLGQESYEQYFGPGTRLTVT.

V is TRBV6-1 and J is TRBJ2-3, with 11 bases lining up with TRBD2. The V segment lost 3 bases and the J segment 0 bases; nucleotides outside the gene matches: 11. Germline CDR1 MNHNS, CDR2 SASEGT. The CDR3 covers 19 residues. The CDR3 loop reads CASSERLAGSILSTDTQYF. CDR3 DNA: TGTGCCAGCAGTGAGAGACTAGCGGGATCGATACTTAGCACAGATACGCAGTATTTT.

This chain uses TRBV6-1 with TRBJ1-4; a possible D gene is TRBD1 (6 bases). Germline values: CDR1 MNHNS, CDR2 SASEGT. The V end was cut by 6 bases, the J end by 2 bases, with 16 bases between. This CDR3 comprises 16 residues. As DNA, the CDR3 is TGTGCCAGCAGAGAAACAGGGTTAGGGACTAATGAAAAACTGTTTTTT. Translation gives CASRETGLGTNEKLFF.

The chain links TRBV9 to TRBJ2-1; 9 positions match TRBD1. V dropped 0 bases and J dropped 5; count of bases not matched to a gene: 3. The CDR3 is made up of 15 amino acids. From germline, CDR1 is SGDLS and CDR2 YYNGEE. The CDR3 DNA follows: TGTGCCAGCAGCGTAGTTGGGACAGGGAACAATGAGCAGTTCTTC. It codes for CASSVVGTGNNEQFF. Drawing the rest from reference TRBV9 and TRBJ2-1, the complete variable domain is DSGVTQTPKHLITATGQRVTLRCSPRSGDLSVYWYQQSLDQGLQFLIQYYNGEERAKGNILERFSAQQFPDLHSELNLSSLELGDSALYFCASSVVGTGNNEQFFGPGTRLTVL.

The chain is built from TRBV4-2 and TRBJ1-2; D perhaps matches TRBD1 (6 bases). Germline assignment: CDR1 LGHNA and CDR2 YNFKEQ. V shed 0 bases and J shed 4 bases, with 15 bases lying between them. The CDR3 length is 16 residues. In DNA, the CDR3 is TGTGCCAGCAGCCAAGAAAACAGGGTCTCGAGCTATGGCTACACCTTC. Protein sequence: CASSQENRVSSYGYTF.

The chain uses TRBV5-1 and TRBJ1-1, with 8 bases aligning to TRBD1. In germline, CDR1 is SGHRS, CDR2 YFSETQ. The V gene end was trimmed by 0 bases and the J gene end by 0 bases; junction bases not matched to a gene: 7. The CDR3 has 17 residues. CDR3 sequence reads: CASSLASRDRLNTEAFF. The CDR3 bases are TGCGCCAGCAGCTTGGCTTCTAGGGACAGGCTGAACACTGAAGCTTTCTTT.

The V gene is TRBV27, the J gene TRBJ1-2; possible D gene TRBD1, 5 bases. This CDR3 is 14 amino acids long. V dropped 6 bases and J dropped 3 bases, with 14 bases sitting between them. The germline CDR1 and CDR2 sequences are MNHEY and SMNVEV (reference sequence). This CDR3 reads CASRGDGVYYGYTF. The CDR3 bases are TGTGCCAGCAGAGGGGACGGCGTCTACTATGGCTACACCTTC.

The rearrangement uses TRBV7-7 and TRBJ2-1, with D maybe TRBD2 (5 bases). With 5 bases removed from V and 8 bases from J, the gap between germline ends came to 13 bases. Germline values: CDR1 SSHAT, CDR2 FNYEAQ (reference sequence). The CDR3 runs to 13 residues. The CDR3 bases are TGTGCCAGCAGCCCGCCGGGAAGCTATGAGCAGTTCTTC. Protein product: CASSPPGSYEQFF.

The chain is built from TRBV2 and TRBJ2-5, with TRBD1 identical over 9 bases. Looked up from germline, CDR1 is SNHLY and CDR2 is FYNNEI. J lost 4 bases, V lost 7 bases, and 10 bases had no gene match. The CDR3 totals 15 residues. CDR3 sequence reads: CASTWEGTGIETQYF. Written as DNA, the CDR3 is TGTGCCAGCACATGGGAAGGGACAGGGATAGAGACCCAGTACTTC.

The chain links TRBV6-1 to TRBJ2-4; 7 bases fit TRBD1. Trimming at V came to 2 bases and at J to 6 bases, leaving 4 bases not matched to a gene. Germline CDR1 MNHNS, CDR2 SASEGT. The CDR3 is made up of 14 amino acids. CDR3 residues: CASSERGHLNIQYF. The CDR3 region has the DNA TGTGCCAGCAGTGAAAGGGGGCATTTAAACATTCAGTACTTC.

The V gene is TRBV6-5, the J gene TRBJ2-7, with 7 nucleotides matching TRBD2. Germline V gives CDR1 MNHEY, CDR2 SVGAGI. V shed 4 bases, J shed 1 base, and the junction held 7 bases outside the gene matches. This CDR3 is 15 amino acids long. CDR3 amino acids: CASSSSGTVSYEQYF. Written as DNA, the CDR3 is TGTGCCAGCAGTTCGAGCGGGACCGTTTCCTACGAGCAGTACTTC.